Listed below are T cell receptor beta chains from one sample, sequenced in a study of T-cell reconstitution after alpha-beta-depleted transplantation in children. TCRdb recomputed calls from the PCR reads with MiXCR, one row per CDR3 protein. The data show approximately 400,000 distinct CDR3 sequences, roughly a tenth seen once. The sequences come from PBMCs from the stem cell graft donor, collected from the stem cell graft. The receptors were gathered from a human donor who donated a stem cell graft to a child with acute myeloid leukemia. CDR3s include the opening cysteine and the closing phenylalanine or tryptophan. Each record gives: J gene, V gene, D gene, clone size, CDR3 DNA, CDR3 protein. The D gene is left open where the match is weak. A clone size is listed for some rows: how often the clone was seen (once, few, many), or a class if it is expanded.

j_call: TRBJ2-5
v_call: TRBV20-1
d_call: TRBD2
clone_size: few
cdr3_nt: TGCAGTGCTAGGAGGCTAGCGGGAGAGACCCAGTACTTC
cdr3_aa: CSARRLAGETQYF

j_call: TRBJ2-1
v_call: TRBV25-1
d_call: TRBD1
clone_size: many
cdr3_nt: TGTGCCAGCAGAGAGACAGGGGGCCTCGATGAGCAGTTCTTC
cdr3_aa: CASRETGGLDEQFF

j_call: TRBJ1-2
v_call: TRBV7-9
d_call: .
clone_size: .
cdr3_nt: TGTGCCAGCAGCTCCGGGCCTGTTGACTATGGCTACACCTTC
cdr3_aa: CASSSGPVDYGYTF

j_call: TRBJ2-7
v_call: TRBV20-1
d_call: .
clone_size: many
cdr3_nt: TGCAGTGCTAGAGAGGCAGGGAACAACGAGCAGTACTTC
cdr3_aa: CSAREAGNNEQYF

j_call: TRBJ2-1
v_call: TRBV12-3/TRBV12-4
d_call: .
clone_size: .
cdr3_nt: TGTGCCAGCAGAGGCAGGGAGCGGTATTTCGATGAGCAGTTCTTC
cdr3_aa: CASRGRERYFDEQFF

j_call: TRBJ2-2
v_call: TRBV5-1
d_call: .
clone_size: .
cdr3_nt: TGCGCCAGCAGCTTGAGGGCGGGACCCGCCACCGGGGAGCTGTTTTTT
cdr3_aa: CASSLRAGPATGELFF

j_call: TRBJ2-5
v_call: TRBV12-3/TRBV12-4
d_call: .
clone_size: many
cdr3_nt: TGTGCCAGCAGTTTTTTCTCTGAGAAGACCCAGTACTTC
cdr3_aa: CASSFFSEKTQYF

j_call: TRBJ1-2
v_call: TRBV29-1
d_call: .
clone_size: few
cdr3_nt: TGCAGCGCTGCCGGATCCGGGGGGGGTGGCTATGGCTACACCTTC
cdr3_aa: CSAAGSGGGGYGYTF

j_call: TRBJ2-7
v_call: TRBV5-1
d_call: TRBD1
clone_size: few
cdr3_nt: TGCGCCAGCAGCTTGACCCGGACAGGGTCCTACGAGCAGTACTTC
cdr3_aa: CASSLTRTGSYEQYF

j_call: TRBJ2-1
v_call: TRBV5-6
d_call: TRBD2
clone_size: few
cdr3_nt: TGTGCCAGCAGCCCCCGGACTAGCGGGAGGGGCCCCTCCTACAATGAGCAGTTCTTC
cdr3_aa: CASSPRTSGRGPSYNEQFF

j_call: TRBJ1-5
v_call: TRBV21-1
d_call: .
clone_size: few
cdr3_nt: TGTGCCAGCAGCAAAAGCCGCTCGACAGGGGAGGATAGCAATCAGCCCCAGCATTTT
cdr3_aa: CASSKSRSTGEDSNQPQHF

j_call: TRBJ2-2
v_call: TRBV2
d_call: .
clone_size: few
cdr3_nt: TGTGCCAGCAGTGAAAAATCAGGGTTACCCGGGGAGCTGTTTTTT
cdr3_aa: CASSEKSGLPGELFF

j_call: TRBJ2-2
v_call: TRBV5-1
d_call: TRBD1
clone_size: few
cdr3_nt: TGCGCCAGCAGCCGAGGAGACAGGGCGGCGGAAACCGGGGAGCTGTTTTTT
cdr3_aa: CASSRGDRAAETGELFF

j_call: TRBJ1-5
v_call: TRBV12-3/TRBV12-4
d_call: .
clone_size: few
cdr3_nt: TGTGCCAGCAGTTTAGCAGGGTCCGACCAGCCCCAGCATTTT
cdr3_aa: CASSLAGSDQPQHF

j_call: TRBJ2-1
v_call: TRBV12-3/TRBV12-4
d_call: TRBD1
clone_size: few
cdr3_nt: TGTGCCAGCAGTTTCGACAGGGGGCAGTTGGATGAGCAGTTCTTC
cdr3_aa: CASSFDRGQLDEQFF

j_call: TRBJ2-3
v_call: TRBV7-2
d_call: .
clone_size: .
cdr3_nt: TGTGCCAGCAGCTTAGAAACAGGGCCAGATACGCAGTATTTT
cdr3_aa: CASSLETGPDTQYF

j_call: TRBJ2-1
v_call: TRBV19
d_call: .
clone_size: .
cdr3_nt: TGTGCCAGTATAGGAGATTGGAATGAGCAGTTCTTC
cdr3_aa: CASIGDWNEQFF

j_call: TRBJ2-1
v_call: TRBV29-1
d_call: TRBD1
clone_size: .
cdr3_nt: TGCAGCGTGACGACAGGGAGCTCCTACAATGAGCAGTTCTTC
cdr3_aa: CSVTTGSSYNEQFF

j_call: TRBJ1-3
v_call: TRBV5-1
d_call: .
clone_size: .
cdr3_nt: TGCGCCAGCAGCTTGGCCGGGGCTGGAAACACCATATATTTT
cdr3_aa: CASSLAGAGNTIYF

j_call: TRBJ1-2
v_call: TRBV11-2
d_call: .
clone_size: few
cdr3_nt: TGTGCCAGCAGCTTAGAAGGGACTGGCTACACCTTC
cdr3_aa: CASSLEGTGYTF

j_call: TRBJ1-2
v_call: TRBV7-9
d_call: TRBD1
clone_size: many
cdr3_nt: TGTGCCAGCAGCTTGACAGGGTATGGCTACACCTTC
cdr3_aa: CASSLTGYGYTF

j_call: TRBJ2-5
v_call: TRBV4-1
d_call: .
clone_size: few
cdr3_nt: TGCGCCAGCAGCCAAGCCCCAGGGGGAGGAGAGACCCAGTACTTC
cdr3_aa: CASSQAPGGGETQYF

j_call: TRBJ1-1
v_call: TRBV5-5
d_call: TRBD1
clone_size: few
cdr3_nt: TGTGCCAGCAGCTTACAAGACAGGGTGACTGAAGCTTTCTTT
cdr3_aa: CASSLQDRVTEAFF

j_call: TRBJ2-1
v_call: TRBV29-1
d_call: .
clone_size: few
cdr3_nt: TGCAGCGTTGTCAGGCGCTCCTACAATGAGCAGTTCTTC
cdr3_aa: CSVVRRSYNEQFF

j_call: TRBJ2-2
v_call: TRBV12-3/TRBV12-4
d_call: .
clone_size: many
cdr3_nt: TGTGCCAGCAGTTACGGTTATGGGGCCGGGGAGCTGTTTTTT
cdr3_aa: CASSYGYGAGELFF

j_call: TRBJ1-5
v_call: TRBV7-2
d_call: .
clone_size: .
cdr3_nt: TGTGCCAGCAGCTTATTCGCAGTTCAGCCCCAGCATTTT
cdr3_aa: CASSLFAVQPQHF

j_call: TRBJ2-6
v_call: TRBV5-6
d_call: .
clone_size: .
cdr3_nt: TGTGCCAGCAGCTTGGGCACAGGAAGGGACGCTGGGGCCAACGTCCTGACTTTC
cdr3_aa: CASSLGTGRDAGANVLTF

j_call: TRBJ1-5
v_call: TRBV7-2
d_call: .
clone_size: .
cdr3_nt: TGTGCCAGCAGTCCTGGACTTAGCAATCAGCCCCAGCATTTT
cdr3_aa: CASSPGLSNQPQHF

j_call: TRBJ1-2
v_call: TRBV6-1
d_call: .
clone_size: few
cdr3_nt: TGTGCCAGCGCTCCCCCGGGACCGTTCTCAGGCTACACCTTC
cdr3_aa: CASAPPGPFSGYTF

j_call: TRBJ2-7
v_call: TRBV10-3
d_call: TRBD1
clone_size: .
cdr3_nt: TGTGCCATCAGCTTCGGGACAGGGGGGAACGAGCAGTACTTC
cdr3_aa: CAISFGTGGNEQYF

j_call: TRBJ1-2
v_call: TRBV5-1
d_call: TRBD1
clone_size: .
cdr3_nt: TGCGCCAGCAGCTCACCGGGACAGGAAAGCTATGGCTACACCTTC
cdr3_aa: CASSSPGQESYGYTF

j_call: TRBJ2-7
v_call: TRBV27
d_call: .
clone_size: few
cdr3_nt: TGTGCCAGCAGTTTCTCCGCGGTGGGAGCCTACGAGCAGTACTTC
cdr3_aa: CASSFSAVGAYEQYF

j_call: TRBJ2-1
v_call: TRBV5-1
d_call: .
clone_size: .
cdr3_nt: TGCGCCAGCAGCTTGGCCTTCCCTGGGTCTCGCTCCTACAATGAGCAGTTCTTC
cdr3_aa: CASSLAFPGSRSYNEQFF

j_call: TRBJ1-2
v_call: TRBV14
d_call: .
clone_size: many
cdr3_nt: TGTGCCAGCAGCCAAGAAATGAGGCGGAGGACAGTCTTC
cdr3_aa: CASSQEMRRRTVF

j_call: TRBJ1-6
v_call: TRBV9
d_call: .
clone_size: .
cdr3_nt: TGTGCCAGCAGCGAGGAGGGGCCCAGCTCCTATAATTCACCCCTCCACTTT
cdr3_aa: CASSEEGPSSYNSPLHF

j_call: TRBJ1-1
v_call: TRBV11-1
d_call: .
clone_size: .
cdr3_nt: TGTGCCAGCAGCCCGAGCGGCCCTGACACTGAAGCTTTCTTT
cdr3_aa: CASSPSGPDTEAFF

j_call: TRBJ1-1
v_call: TRBV5-1
d_call: .
clone_size: few
cdr3_nt: TGCGCCAGCAGCTCCCGCCCGGTGGGGAGGATGAACACTGAAGCTTTCTTT
cdr3_aa: CASSSRPVGRMNTEAFF

j_call: TRBJ2-2
v_call: TRBV5-1
d_call: TRBD1
clone_size: .
cdr3_nt: TGCGCCAGCAGCTTGGGGGACAGGGAAAGGGCCGGGGAGCTGTTTTTT
cdr3_aa: CASSLGDRERAGELFF

j_call: TRBJ2-7
v_call: TRBV29-1
d_call: .
clone_size: few
cdr3_nt: TGCAGCGTTGAGGCACGGGACTACGAGCAGTACTTC
cdr3_aa: CSVEARDYEQYF

j_call: TRBJ1-2
v_call: TRBV5-1
d_call: TRBD1
clone_size: few
cdr3_nt: TGCGCCAGCAGCCCAGGACAGGGTCTCGTTGTCCATGGCTACACCTTC
cdr3_aa: CASSPGQGLVVHGYTF

j_call: TRBJ1-1
v_call: TRBV4-1
d_call: .
clone_size: .
cdr3_nt: TGCGCCAGCAGCCAAAACCTGGACAAGAACACTGAAGCTTTCTTT
cdr3_aa: CASSQNLDKNTEAFF

j_call: TRBJ2-3
v_call: TRBV9
d_call: .
clone_size: few
cdr3_nt: TGTGCCAGCAGCGCGTGGCCGGGGGACCTCACAGATACGCAGTATTTT
cdr3_aa: CASSAWPGDLTDTQYF

j_call: TRBJ2-1
v_call: TRBV19
d_call: .
clone_size: many
cdr3_nt: TGTGCCAGTAGCCGTGGGACTGAGCAGTTCTTC
cdr3_aa: CASSRGTEQFF

j_call: TRBJ2-1
v_call: TRBV5-1
d_call: TRBD2
clone_size: .
cdr3_nt: TGCGCCAGCAGCTCCGAACTAGCGGGGGGGTCCAGTGAGCAGTTCTTC
cdr3_aa: CASSSELAGGSSEQFF

j_call: TRBJ1-2
v_call: TRBV3-1
d_call: .
clone_size: .
cdr3_nt: TGTGCCAGCAGCCGTTCGGCGTATGGCTACACCTTC
cdr3_aa: CASSRSAYGYTF

j_call: TRBJ1-3
v_call: TRBV4-2
d_call: .
clone_size: .
cdr3_nt: TGTGCCAGCAGCCAAGCGAGGGTCGGAAACACCATATATTTT
cdr3_aa: CASSQARVGNTIYF

j_call: TRBJ2-7
v_call: TRBV10-3
d_call: .
clone_size: .
cdr3_nt: TGTGCCATCAGTGAATGGGGAGAGATCGAGCAGTACTTC
cdr3_aa: CAISEWGEIEQYF

j_call: TRBJ2-7
v_call: TRBV5-1
d_call: .
clone_size: .
cdr3_nt: TGCGCCAGCAGCCCAGACCTGGGCGAGCAGTACTTC
cdr3_aa: CASSPDLGEQYF

j_call: TRBJ2-5
v_call: TRBV7-9
d_call: TRBD1
clone_size: .
cdr3_nt: TGTGCCAGCAGCCCCCGGGACAGGACCGCAGGGGAGACCCAGTACTTC
cdr3_aa: CASSPRDRTAGETQYF

j_call: TRBJ2-5
v_call: TRBV7-2
d_call: TRBD1
clone_size: many
cdr3_nt: TGTGCCAGCAGCTTAGCTATCGCCCTCGGGGACAGCAAGGTTGCCCAGTACTTC
cdr3_aa: CASSLAIALGDSKVAQYF

j_call: TRBJ1-4
v_call: TRBV15
d_call: .
clone_size: many
cdr3_nt: TGTGCCACCAGCAGAGCCGGGGGAGAAACTAATGAAAAACTGTTTTTT
cdr3_aa: CATSRAGGETNEKLFF

j_call: TRBJ2-1
v_call: TRBV7-9
d_call: TRBD2
clone_size: few
cdr3_nt: TGTGCCAGCAGGGTCGGCGGGAGCTCCTACAATGAGCAGTTCTTC
cdr3_aa: CASRVGGSSYNEQFF

j_call: TRBJ2-7
v_call: TRBV10-3
d_call: TRBD2
clone_size: few
cdr3_nt: TGTGCCATCAGTGAGTCGGGCGGGGGGGGAAACGAGCAGTACTTC
cdr3_aa: CAISESGGGGNEQYF

j_call: TRBJ1-6
v_call: TRBV7-9
d_call: .
clone_size: few
cdr3_nt: TGTGCCAGCAGCTTAGGGGGTTCCCATTCTTCACCCCTCCACTTT
cdr3_aa: CASSLGGSHSSPLHF

j_call: TRBJ2-5
v_call: TRBV11-1
d_call: .
clone_size: .
cdr3_nt: TGTGCCAGCAGTCGTAACAGAGGACAAGAGACCCAGTACTTC
cdr3_aa: CASSRNRGQETQYF